This T cell receptor (beta chain) was documented in a study of shared clonotypes between healthy human individuals. Clones were read by immunoSEQ multiplex PCR, and TCRdb kept only the in-frame ones, dropping some. The sample consists of roughly 760,000 clones, approximately 79% of them appearing once. A few counts support this clone. Its antigen is still unknown. Regarding the study as a whole: The genetic and exposure-history diversity represented was limited by few donors.

There are 15 residues in the CDR3. The V gene's germline CDR1 is SNHLY and CDR2 FYNNEI. V lost 6 bases to trimming and J lost 0 bases; unmatched junction nucleotides: 5. The sequence was obtained from a woman aged 30 to 39 in good health. The rearrangement uses TRBV2 and TRBJ1-3; 7 nucleotides match TRBD1. Material: memory CD4+ T cells sorted from blood. The subset denotes: CD45RA-negative fraction. The CDR3 bases are TGTGCCAGCAGAGGACAGGTGAACTCTGGAAACACCATATATTTT. Residues: CASRGQVNSGNTIYF.